This is a list of T cell receptor beta chains from one sample in a study of T-cell memory formation after mild COVID-19. TCRdb re-derived calls from the 5' RACE reads in MiXCR, one entry per CDR3 protein. Seen here are more than 250,000 distinct CDR3 sequences, around 15% observed once, and the top ten hold 22%. The sequenced sample consisted of PBMCs or a T cell subset sorted from them (not recorded which). The receptor source for this set is a man between 18 and 29 years old who had mild COVID-19 (a few samples of this study predate the infection). Cell type and time point are not known. Both conserved end residues are part of each CDR3. Each record gives: J gene, V gene, CDR3 protein.

J gene: TRBJ1-4; V gene: TRBV4-3; CDR3 protein: CASSINEKLFF
J gene: TRBJ1-1; V gene: TRBV7-6; CDR3 protein: CASSLSAYTEAFF
J gene: TRBJ1-1; V gene: TRBV4-2; CDR3 protein: CASSTGPEAFF
J gene: TRBJ2-7; V gene: TRBV13; CDR3 protein: CASSPGQENSYEQYF
J gene: TRBJ2-2; V gene: TRBV28; CDR3 protein: CASSAYRTTGELFF
J gene: TRBJ2-7; V gene: TRBV7-2; CDR3 protein: CASSPRGTVTYEQYF
J gene: TRBJ2-2; V gene: TRBV10-1; CDR3 protein: CATRHTNTGELFF
J gene: TRBJ1-2; V gene: TRBV6-6; CDR3 protein: CASSSSNPVWDGYTF
J gene: TRBJ1-4; V gene: TRBV28; CDR3 protein: CATQGANEKLFF
J gene: TRBJ2-3; V gene: TRBV7-3; CDR3 protein: CASGNRPTDTQYF
J gene: TRBJ2-7; V gene: TRBV25-1; CDR3 protein: CASSVLSRQYF
J gene: TRBJ2-4; V gene: TRBV20-1; CDR3 protein: CSARERGHWAKNIQYF
J gene: TRBJ2-3; V gene: TRBV7-3; CDR3 protein: CASSSGLAGGLYSTDTQYF
J gene: TRBJ1-4; V gene: TRBV27; CDR3 protein: CASSLGGTNEKLFF
J gene: TRBJ1-1; V gene: TRBV9; CDR3 protein: CASSVPSDGLNTEAFF